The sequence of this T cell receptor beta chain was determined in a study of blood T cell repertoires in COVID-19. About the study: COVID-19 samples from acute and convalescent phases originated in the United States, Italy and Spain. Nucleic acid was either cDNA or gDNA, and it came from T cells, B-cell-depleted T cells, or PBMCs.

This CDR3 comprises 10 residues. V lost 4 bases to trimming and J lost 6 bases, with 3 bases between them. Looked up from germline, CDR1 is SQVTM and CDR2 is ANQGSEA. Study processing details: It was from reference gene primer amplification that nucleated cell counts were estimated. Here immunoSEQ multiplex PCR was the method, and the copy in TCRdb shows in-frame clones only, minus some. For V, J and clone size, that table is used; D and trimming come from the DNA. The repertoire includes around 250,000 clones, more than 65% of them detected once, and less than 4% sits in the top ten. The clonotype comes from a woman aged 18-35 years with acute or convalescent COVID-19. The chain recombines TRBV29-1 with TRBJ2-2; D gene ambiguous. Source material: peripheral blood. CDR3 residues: CSVAAGELFF. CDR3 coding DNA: TGCAGCGTTGCGGCCGGGGAGCTGTTTTTT.